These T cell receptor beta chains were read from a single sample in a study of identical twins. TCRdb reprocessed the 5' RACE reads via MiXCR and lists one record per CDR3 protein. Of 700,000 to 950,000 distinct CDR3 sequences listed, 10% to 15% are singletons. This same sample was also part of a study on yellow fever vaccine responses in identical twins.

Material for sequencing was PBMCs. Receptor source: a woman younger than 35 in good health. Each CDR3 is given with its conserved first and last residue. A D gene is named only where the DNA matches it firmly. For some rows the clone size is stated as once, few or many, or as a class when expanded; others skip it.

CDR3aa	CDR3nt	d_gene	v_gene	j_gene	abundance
CATSDPGYGNEQFF	TGTGCCACCAGTGACCCCGGGTACGGCAATGAGCAGTTCTTC	-	TRBV24-1	TRBJ2-1	many
CSASGRLLNEQFF	TGCAGTGCTAGTGGACGGCTTTTGAATGAGCAGTTCTTC	-	TRBV20-1	TRBJ2-1	many
CSVPRSDYNEQFF	TGCAGCGTTCCCAGGAGCGATTACAATGAGCAGTTCTTC	-	TRBV29-1	TRBJ2-1	many
CALSLAGTSGGAWETQYF	TGTGCCCTCAGTTTAGCTGGGACTAGCGGGGGGGCCTGGGAGACCCAGTACTTC	TRBD2	TRBV12-3/TRBV12-4	TRBJ2-5	once
CASSLPGLTNTGELFF	TGCGCCAGCAGCTTACCGGGACTAACGAACACCGGGGAGCTGTTTTTT	TRBD2	TRBV4-1	TRBJ2-2	many
CASRPSGLGETQYF	TGCGCCAGCCGTCCCTCTGGACTGGGAGAGACCCAGTACTTC	-	TRBV5-1	TRBJ2-5	many
CSATGLAYNEQFF	TGCAGTGCTACGGGACTAGCCTACAATGAGCAGTTCTTC	TRBD2	TRBV20-1	TRBJ2-1	few
CASVSVESGEKLFF	TGTGCCAGCGTATCGGTAGAAAGCGGTGAAAAACTGTTTTTT	-	TRBV7-9	TRBJ1-4	-
CASSGQDMANTDTQYF	TGTGCCAGCAGCGGCCAAGACATGGCCAACACAGATACGCAGTATTTT	-	TRBV7-6	TRBJ2-3	few
CASTVTFNYGYTF	TGTGCCAGCACTGTCACTTTTAACTATGGCTACACCTTC	-	TRBV6-1	TRBJ1-2	many
CASSLTPSSRNEQFF	TGTGCCAGCAGCTTAACCCCATCAAGCCGTAATGAGCAGTTCTTC	-	TRBV7-3	TRBJ2-1	few
CASSLPQGVGTEAFF	TGTGCCAGCAGTTTACCTCAGGGGGTTGGCACTGAAGCTTTCTTT	TRBD1	TRBV28	TRBJ1-1	-
CASSLTISSGNTGELFF	TGTGCCAGCAGCTTAACAATTTCTAGCGGGAACACCGGGGAGCTGTTTTTT	TRBD2	TRBV7-3	TRBJ2-2	few